This section outlines one T cell receptor beta chain sequence together with its context. Its cognate antigen has yet to be identified. One base away there is no much larger clone; base qualities are not given. CD8 naive samples were obtained by positive selection for CCR7 among CD45RO-negative cells, yielding a CD45RA+CCR7+ population from which TemRA cells were excluded. Donors were healthy HIV-negative adults with no recently reported acute infections or vaccinations. Only Caucasian adults living in Nashville, Tennessee, USA were represented among the donors. Blood was collected by leukapheresis, and PBMCs were isolated by Ficoll-Histopaque density gradient centrifugation and then cryopreserved in liquid nitrogen vapor phase. Analytical flow cytometry was used to check the purity and quantity of each magnetically sorted T cell population. Genomic DNA was isolated from every sorted fraction and measured by UV absorbance on a Nanodrop 2000c.

The sample originates from a study of shared clonotypes between healthy human individuals (TCRdb year 2020). Concerning the study at large: The cohort comprised a couple of women and a few men aged 18 to 49 years. Per donor, leukapheresis produced somewhere between about 0.9 and 10 billion PBMCs. To increase sequencing depth and limit assay-specific biases, different laboratories used diverse techniques to prepare libraries and sequence TCR repertoires. For each donor, three plates each were used for CD4 naive and CD4 memory, two plates were used for CD8 naive, and one plate was used for CD8 memory. Blood TCR repertoires of five healthy adults were deeply sequenced to estimate repertoire size and the extent of clonotype sharing between individuals.

According to the germline V gene, CDR1 reads SGHAT and CDR2 reads FQNNGV. After removal of 1 base from V and 0 bases from J, the junction retains 3 bases not matched to a gene. The CDR3 holds 15 amino acids from the cysteine to the phenylalanine. Only the CDR3 region is kept as DNA, spanning 45 bases read in frame from base 1. Beyond this particular receptor, the publication reports: Because the study included only a small number of donors, the genetic and exposure-history diversity represented was limited. Compared with non-shared clonotypes, the clonotypes found in all four sorted-subset donors had higher generation probabilities. Incomplete sequencing was indicated by rarefaction of sorted-subset datasets, despite the large sequencing depth. Naive subsets generally had larger estimated clonotype richness than memory subsets did. Pairwise subsampling indicated that sequencing depth was expected to affect the degree of clonotype sharing among donors. Sampling was restricted to blood, and TCR repertoires in tissues likely differ from the TCR repertoires found in blood. About 5% of naive CD4, 3% to 3.5% of naive CD8, 2% to 2.5% of memory CD4, and less than 0.45% of memory CD8 clonotypes were shared across several donors.

Using the deep immunoSEQ assay, multiplex PCR amplified TCR CDR3 regions from genomic DNA. Extracted genomic DNA from each cell subset was spread evenly across all wells of several immunoSEQ 96-well plates, with each plate serving as a replicate. For sorted subsets, 200 to 250 ng of genomic DNA, equivalent to roughly 33,000 T cell genomes, went into each replicate PCR. Purified libraries were quantified with a Qubit 3.0 fluorometer, sized on a Bioanalyzer 2100, and re-quantified with the KAPA Library Quantification kit. Each immunoSEQ 96-well plate was sequenced on its own single-read 150-cycle Illumina NextSeq 550 flow cell. The source study handled its data this way. The immunoSEQ output contained only junctional sequences without quality scores, so filtering could not match that applied to full-length reads. Sequences were annotated with PyIR, a Python wrapper for IgBLAST v1.9, and V/J genes and CDR3 were assigned using IMGT germline references. Reads with weak V/J assignments (E-value above 1e-6), missing CDR3, stop codons, out-of-frame junctions, or ambiguous translated residues were removed. V3J clonotypes were defined as sequences sharing the same inferred V gene, J gene, and CDR3 amino acid sequence. Percentage overlap between repertoires was calculated by dividing the number of shared unique clonotypes by the size of the smaller repertoire. Three approaches were used to assess repertoire richness: RTK rarefaction, the Chao1 estimator, and Recon v2.1 estimates of unobserved clonotypes. OLGA was used to compute generation probabilities for all TCRbeta clonotypes that the gDNA method yielded from a few donors. The immuneACCESS repertoire file appears here via TCRdb, limited to in-frame rearrangements. These files lack a portion of the clones; in checked studies, under half of the deficit traces to unresolved V genes, and the cause of the others is not known. V and J calls and clone size are given by that table; D and trimming were obtained from the DNA. This sample lists approximately 600,000 clones; 85% to 95% were detected once. Approximately 0.11% of the sample lies in the top ten.

This sequence uses TRBV11-2 and TRBJ2-7, and 7 bases in between align with TRBD2. Sequencing was carried out using naive CD8+ T cells sorted from blood. This specimen's cell subset or site label, per the study, means: CD45RA+CCR7+. The receptor comes from a woman aged 30 to 39 in good health. The CDR3 region: CASSLGGGGSYEQYF. The DNA sequence follows: TGTGCCAGCAGCTTAGGTGGCGGGGGCTCCTACGAGCAGTACTTC.